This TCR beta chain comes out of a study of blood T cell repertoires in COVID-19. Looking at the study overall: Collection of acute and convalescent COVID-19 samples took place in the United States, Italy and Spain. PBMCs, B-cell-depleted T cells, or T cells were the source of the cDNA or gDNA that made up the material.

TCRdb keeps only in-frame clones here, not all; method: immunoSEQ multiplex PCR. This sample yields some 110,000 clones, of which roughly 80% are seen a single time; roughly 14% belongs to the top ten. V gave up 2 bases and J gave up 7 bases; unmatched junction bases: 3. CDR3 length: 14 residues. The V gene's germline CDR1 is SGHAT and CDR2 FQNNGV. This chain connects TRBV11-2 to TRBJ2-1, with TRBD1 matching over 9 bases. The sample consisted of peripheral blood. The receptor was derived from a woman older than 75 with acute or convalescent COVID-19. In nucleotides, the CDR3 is TGTGCCAGCAGCTTATACAGGGGGCATAATGAGCAGTTCTTC. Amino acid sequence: CASSLYRGHNEQFF.